The sequence of this TCR beta chain was determined in a study of metastatic and nonmetastatic thyroid tumors. Regarding the study as a whole: Across blood and tumor, TCR beta diversity in malignant thyroid tumors was reportedly significantly higher than in benign nodules.

This clone was seen many times. What it binds is not known. With MiXCR, TCRdb reprocessed the PCR reads. The sample gives some 23,000 clones, about 12% of which show up once; roughly 17% is in the top ten. In germline, CDR1 is KGHSH, CDR2 LQKENI. CDR3 length equals 19 residues. Unmatched junction bases numbered 9, after V lost 1 base and J lost 0 bases. Treatment of any kind had been given to no patient before thyroid surgery. The clonotype comes from a female donor with papillary thyroid cancer or a benign thyroid nodule (not recorded which). Some clones in this sample may be carry-over from other donors' samples. What was sequenced was blood. V usage is TRBV18 and J usage is TRBJ2-6; TRBD1 agrees at 7 bases. The CDR3 nucleotides are TGTGCCAGCTCACCACGGCCGGGACAGTGGAGCTCTGGGGCCAACGTCCTGACTTTC. Amino acid sequence: CASSPRPGQWSSGANVLTF.